These 13 T cell receptor beta chains originate from one sample sequenced in a study of T cells after yellow fever vaccination. TCRdb used MiXCR to reprocess the 5' RACE reads, holding one entry per CDR3 protein. Of around 360,000 distinct CDR3 sequences listed, around a tenth are singletons. The sequences come from PBMCs, collected on the day of the first yellow fever vaccination. Receptor source: a man between 18 and 29 years old who received the YFV17D yellow fever vaccine.

The chain is built from TRBV2 and TRBJ2-5; D unclear. The length of the CDR3 is 13 residues. Trimming took 5 bases from V and 0 from J, leaving 7 bases between them. Germline lookup yields CDR1 SNHLY and CDR2 FYNNEI. For the CDR3, the DNA is TGTGCCAGCAGTCCGGAGTACCAAGAGACCCAGTACTTC. Its translation is CASSPEYQETQYF.

The chain combines TRBV7-9 with TRBJ2-1; TRBD1 matches at 7 bases. Germline CDR1 reads SEHNR; CDR2 reads FQNEAQ (reference sequence). This CDR3 comprises 16 residues. The V and J ends lost 5 bases and 2 bases, in that order; junction bases with no gene match: 9. The CDR3 loop is CASSPPTGLTYNEQFF. The CDR3 nucleotides read TGTGCCAGCAGCCCCCCGACAGGGTTGACCTACAATGAGCAGTTCTTC.

This clonotype was detected many times. The chain carries TRBV24-1 and TRBJ2-3; 8 bases are a match to TRBD2. After removal of 9 bases from V and 3 bases from J, the junction contained 10 bases not matched to a gene. The CDR3 runs 15 residues. Germline values: CDR1 KGHDR, CDR2 SFDVKD. CDR3 DNA sequence: TGTGCCACCGCCGCCGGGGGGGCAGGGACAGATACGCAGTATTTT. Its protein is CATAAGGAGTDTQYF.

This clonotype was found a few times. The chain links TRBV24-1 to TRBJ2-1; a weak D match, TRBD2 (5 bases). From germline, CDR1 is KGHDR and CDR2 SFDVKD. The CDR3 loop spans 12 amino acids. The V end was cut by 11 bases, the J end by 4 bases, with 11 bases between. CDR3 amino acids: CASGSGYNEQFF. CDR3 coding DNA: TGTGCCAGCGGTTCGGGATACAATGAGCAGTTCTTC.

This clonotype was seen a handful of times. The chain employs TRBV4-2 and TRBJ1-3; 7 nucleotides align to TRBD1. The CDR3 is 19 amino acids. The V gene end was trimmed by 6 bases and the J gene end by 5 bases; junction bases not matched to a gene: 22. Germline V gene lookup returns CDR1 LGHNA and CDR2 YNFKEQ. The CDR3 nucleotides read TGTGCCAGCAGTTCCGTACGGGGACAGAACACCCGACGTCGAAACACCATATATTTT. Protein: CASSSVRGQNTRRRNTIYF.

The rearrangement links TRBV7-9 to TRBJ1-4, with D possibly matching TRBD1 (6 bases). Trimming cost V 4 bases and J 7 bases, with 16 bases left between them. This CDR3 comprises 15 residues. Germline V gene data show CDR1 as SEHNR and CDR2 as FQNEAQ (reference sequence). The CDR3: CASSSPVGAGEKLFF. For the CDR3, the DNA is TGTGCCAGCAGCTCCCCTGTGGGGGCAGGTGAAAAACTGTTTTTT.

There are a few counts of this clonotype. The V call is TRBV5-1, the J call TRBJ2-7; D is possibly TRBD1 or TRBD2 (5 bases each). The CDR3 runs to 17 residues. V lost 6 bases to trimming and J lost 2 bases, with 24 bases between them. Germline V CDR1 and CDR2: SGHRS, YFSETQ. DNA of the CDR3: TGCGCCAGCATCTCGGTCTTGGGACCAGGGCTTACCTACGAGCAGTACGTC. It codes for CASISVLGPGLTYEQYV.

This clonotype was recorded a few times. The chain carries TRBV6-2 or TRBV6-3 and TRBJ2-5; D is ambiguous. V lost 5 bases, J lost 6 bases, and 22 bases lay in between. CDR3 size: 16 residues. The germline gives CDR1 MNHEY, CDR2 SVGEGT. CDR3 DNA sequence: TGTGCCAGCAGTCCTCCGGGTGGCCGGGCAGACAAGACCCAGTACTTC. It yields the protein CASSPPGGRADKTQYF.

This clonotype came up a few times. The chain recombines TRBV6-1 with TRBJ1-5; D is uncertain. CDR3 length: 13 residues. In germline, CDR1 is MNHNS, CDR2 SASEGT. Trimming took off 7 bases at V and 6 bases at J, with 13 bases between the two ends. The CDR3 nucleotides are TGTGCCAGCACAACCACTCAAGGTCAGCCCCAGCATTTT. This translates into CASTTTQGQPQHF.

This chain connects TRBV15 to TRBJ2-2; a weak D match, TRBD2 (5 bases). V dropped 8 bases and J dropped 1 base, with 11 bases sitting between them. This CDR3 is 14 amino acids long. CDR1 and CDR2 (germline): LNHNV, YYDKDF (reference sequence). DNA for the CDR3: TGTGCCACCCGAGGGTGGAGGAACACCGGGGAGCTGTTTTTT. It is translated as CATRGWRNTGELFF.

This sequence joins TRBV5-6 and TRBJ2-7; D is undetermined. This CDR3 spans 14 amino acids. CDR1 and CDR2 from the germline V gene are SGHDT and YYEEEE. V was cut by 3 bases and J by 3 bases, with 13 bases left in between. The CDR3 loop is CASSYGRIYYEQYV. CDR3 nucleotide sequence: TGTGCCAGCAGCTATGGACGGATCTACTACGAGCAGTACGTC.

This clonotype was recorded at least ten times. CDR3 coding DNA: TGTGCCAGCTCACCAGGGCAGAACACTGAAGCTTTCTTT. Protein product: CASSPGQNTEAFF. The chain joins TRBV18 to TRBJ1-1; D remains unclear. CDR3 length: 13 residues. Germline loops: CDR1 KGHSH, CDR2 LQKENI. Trimming took off 2 bases at V and 1 base at J, with 5 bases between the two ends.

This clonotype has more than one count but fewer than ten. The chain couples TRBV6-1 to TRBJ1-1, with D possibly matching TRBD1 (6 bases). With 6 bases removed from V and 0 bases from J, the gap between germline ends came to 14 bases. Looked up from germline, CDR1 is MNHNS and CDR2 is SASEGT. CDR3 length: 15 amino acids. CDR3 protein: CASRAPGGLNTEAFF. The CDR3 nucleotides are TGTGCCAGCAGGGCCCCGGGGGGCCTGAACACTGAAGCTTTCTTT.